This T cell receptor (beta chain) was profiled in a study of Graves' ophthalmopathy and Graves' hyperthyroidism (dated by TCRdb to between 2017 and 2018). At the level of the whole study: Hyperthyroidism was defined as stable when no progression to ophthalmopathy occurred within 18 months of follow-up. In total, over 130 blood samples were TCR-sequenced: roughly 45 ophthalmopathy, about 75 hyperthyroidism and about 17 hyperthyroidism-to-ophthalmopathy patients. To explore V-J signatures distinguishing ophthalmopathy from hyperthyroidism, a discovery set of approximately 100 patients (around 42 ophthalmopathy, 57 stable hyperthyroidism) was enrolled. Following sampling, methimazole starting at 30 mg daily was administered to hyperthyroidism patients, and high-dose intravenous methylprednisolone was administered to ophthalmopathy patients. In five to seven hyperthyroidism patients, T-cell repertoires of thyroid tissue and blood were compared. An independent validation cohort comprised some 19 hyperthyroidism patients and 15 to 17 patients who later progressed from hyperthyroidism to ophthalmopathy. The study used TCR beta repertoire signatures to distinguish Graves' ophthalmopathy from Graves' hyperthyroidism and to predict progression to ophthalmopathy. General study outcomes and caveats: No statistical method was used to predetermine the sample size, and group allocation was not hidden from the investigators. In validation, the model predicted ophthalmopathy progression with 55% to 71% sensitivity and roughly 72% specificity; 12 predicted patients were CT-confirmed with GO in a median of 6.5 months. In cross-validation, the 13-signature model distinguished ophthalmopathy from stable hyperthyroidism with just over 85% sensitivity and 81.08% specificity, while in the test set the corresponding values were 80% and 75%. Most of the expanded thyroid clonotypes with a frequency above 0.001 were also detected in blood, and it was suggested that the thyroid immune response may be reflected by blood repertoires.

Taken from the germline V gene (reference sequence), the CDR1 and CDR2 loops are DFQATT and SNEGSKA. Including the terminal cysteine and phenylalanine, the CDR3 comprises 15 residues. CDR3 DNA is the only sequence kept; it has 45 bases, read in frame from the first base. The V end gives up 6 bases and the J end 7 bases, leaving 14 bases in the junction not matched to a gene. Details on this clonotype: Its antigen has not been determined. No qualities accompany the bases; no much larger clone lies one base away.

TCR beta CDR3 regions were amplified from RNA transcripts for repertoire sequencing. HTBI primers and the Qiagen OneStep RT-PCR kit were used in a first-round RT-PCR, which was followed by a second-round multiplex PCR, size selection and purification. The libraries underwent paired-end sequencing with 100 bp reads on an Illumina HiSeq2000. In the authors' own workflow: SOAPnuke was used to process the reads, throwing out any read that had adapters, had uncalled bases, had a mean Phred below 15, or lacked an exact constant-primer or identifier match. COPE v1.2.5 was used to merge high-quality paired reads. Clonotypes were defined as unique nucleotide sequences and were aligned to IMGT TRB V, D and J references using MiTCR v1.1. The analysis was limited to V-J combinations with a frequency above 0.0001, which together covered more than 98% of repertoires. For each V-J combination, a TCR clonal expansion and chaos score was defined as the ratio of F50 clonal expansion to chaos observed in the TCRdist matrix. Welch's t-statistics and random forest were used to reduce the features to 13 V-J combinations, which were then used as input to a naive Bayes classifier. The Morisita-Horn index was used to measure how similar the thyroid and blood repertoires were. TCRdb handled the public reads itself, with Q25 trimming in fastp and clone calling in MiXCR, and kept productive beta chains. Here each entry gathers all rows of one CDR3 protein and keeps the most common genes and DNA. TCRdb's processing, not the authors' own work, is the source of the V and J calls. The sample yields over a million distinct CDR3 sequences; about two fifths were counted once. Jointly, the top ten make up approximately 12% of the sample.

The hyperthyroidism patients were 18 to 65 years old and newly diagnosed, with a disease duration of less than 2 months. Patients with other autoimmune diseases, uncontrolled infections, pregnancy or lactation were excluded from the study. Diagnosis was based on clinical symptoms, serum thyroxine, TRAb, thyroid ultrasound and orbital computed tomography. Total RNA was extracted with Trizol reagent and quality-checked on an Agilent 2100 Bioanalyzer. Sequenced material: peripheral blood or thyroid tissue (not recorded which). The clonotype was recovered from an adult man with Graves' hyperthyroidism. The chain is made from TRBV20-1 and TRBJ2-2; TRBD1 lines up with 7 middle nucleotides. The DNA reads TGCAGTGCGGCTCGTGACAGGGTTGGCGGCGGGGAGCTGTTTTTT. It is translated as CSAARDRVGGGELFF.